Below, one T cell receptor (beta chain) is given with its context. Antigen specificity is unknown. These data come from a study of blood T cells in healthy people across ages. Study at large: Roughly one uniquely barcoded beta molecule per two T cells was captured. General study points: Diversity was estimated from one million T cells, and these estimates were considered underestimates. Older age coincided with a roughly linear decline in TCR beta diversity per million T cells.

V shed 7 bases, J shed 1 base, and the junction held 3 bases outside the gene matches. The CDR3 loop spans 14 amino acids. The germline gives CDR1 MNHNY, CDR2 SVGAGI (reference sequence). Sample-barcoded 5' priming and a J-beta primer mix drove a second PCR of about 7 to 11 cycles. TCRdb fed the 5' RACE reads into MiXCR, producing one record per CDR3 protein. The repertoire has about 700,000 distinct CDR3 sequences, roughly 32% of them found once; the top ten carry 15% to 17%. Healthy Caucasian individuals from Russia aged about 6 to 95 were enrolled as donors. The sequence was collected from a woman older than 75 in good health. V and J are TRBV6-6 and TRBJ2-2, with 7 bases matching TRBD1. The sequencing sample was made of blood. The CDR3 loop is CASKGGENTGELFF. DNA for the CDR3: TGTGCCAGCAAAGGGGGCGAGAACACCGGGGAGCTGTTTTTT.